This T cell receptor beta chain is from a study of blood T cell repertoires in COVID-19. Overall study: Acute and convalescent COVID-19 samples came from the United States, Italy and Spain. Nucleic acid was either cDNA or gDNA, and it came from T cells, B-cell-depleted T cells, or PBMCs.

Original processing notes: Nucleated cell number was recorded as an estimate derived from reference gene primer amplification. Sequencing used immunoSEQ multiplex PCR; TCRdb keeps in-frame clones, though not all of them. The DNA was the basis for D and trimming; V, J and clone size are from that table. The profile shows about 98,000 clones, around 80% of them singletons. This clone appeared a few times. Trimming removed 8 bases at V and 5 bases at J, with 10 bases between. Germline V gene lookup returns CDR1 MNHEY and CDR2 SVGAGI. The CDR3 covers 12 residues. V usage is TRBV6-5 and J usage is TRBJ2-1; weak D call: TRBD2 (5 bases). The source material was peripheral blood. This clonotype was sampled from a man between 65 and 80 years old with acute or convalescent COVID-19. CDR3 nucleotides: TGTGCCAGCTCCCCGGGAAACAATGAGCAGTTCTTC. Translation gives CASSPGNNEQFF.